This T cell receptor beta chain was sequenced for a study of resident and recirculating memory T cells in vitiligo. Germline CDR1 is MNHNY and CDR2 is SVGAGI (reference sequence). CDR3 length: 15 amino acids. The germline V and J ends were trimmed by 7 bases and 3 bases, with 18 bases remaining between them. TCRdb keeps only in-frame clones here, not all; method: immunoSEQ multiplex PCR. The sample lists approximately 69,000 clones, roughly nine tenths occurring once. The sequenced sample was blood. This TCR was sampled from a male donor with vitiligo. The rearrangement uses TRBV6-6 and TRBJ1-1; no clear D. This CDR3 is CASKLSGRQDTEAFF. DNA for the CDR3: TGTGCCAGCAAGCTGAGCGGGAGGCAGGACACTGAAGCTTTCTTT.